Following are 28 T cell receptor beta chains from one sample sequenced in a study of blood T cells in healthy people across ages. Together with a sample-barcoded 5' primer, a J-beta primer mix was included in a second PCR lasting about 7 to 12 cycles. TCRdb ran MiXCR on the 5' RACE reads and lists one entry per CDR3 protein. The sample consists of nearly 800,000 distinct CDR3 sequences, 56% of them appearing once. Sample: blood. These receptor sequences come from a middle-aged man in good health.

This clonotype was counted a few times. The V gene is TRBV4-2, the J gene TRBJ2-7; D is uncertain. Germline CDR1 is LGHNA and CDR2 is YNFKEQ. The CDR3 extends over 15 amino acids. Trimming took 4 bases from V and 1 from J, leaving 14 bases between them. CDR3 nucleotide sequence: TGTGCCAGCAGCCGCTCCGGCGGTTCTTCCTACGAGCAGTACTTC. Its protein product is CASSRSGGSSYEQYF.

As regards this clonotype: A junction end diverges from the germline sequence, so it may reflect a read error. This chain links TRBV20-1 with TRBJ2-4; 8 bases align to TRBD2. The J call is in doubt because the DNA end fits TRBJ2-5 better. The CDR3 runs 17 residues. Germline V gene lookup returns CDR1 DFQATT and CDR2 SNEGSKA (reference sequence). The CDR3 coding sequence is TGCAGTGCTAGAGAGGAACGCGTAGCGGGGTTCCAAGGGACCCAGTACTTC. This translates into CSAREERVAGFQGTQYF.

This sequence joins TRBV27 and TRBJ2-1; TRBD2 matches 9 bases. With 5 bases clipped from V and 5 bases from J, the junction kept 10 bases outside the gene matches. The CDR3 consists of 16 residues. The V gene's germline CDR1 is MNHEY and CDR2 SMNVEV (reference sequence). The CDR3 loop is CASSALLAGGNNEQFF. The DNA of the CDR3 is TGTGCCAGCAGTGCCTTACTGGCGGGGGGGAACAATGAGCAGTTCTTC.

This chain links TRBV29-1 with TRBJ2-7, with TRBD1 matching 8 bases. The CDR3 totals 14 residues. Germline assignment: CDR1 SQVTM and CDR2 ANQGSEA. V shed 6 bases and J 4 bases; nucleotides not matched to a gene: 11. The CDR3 region is CSVGGQGSVYEQYF. CDR3 sequence (DNA): TGCAGCGTAGGCGGACAGGGCTCTGTTTACGAGCAGTACTTC.

V is TRBV6-5 and J is TRBJ2-5; tentatively, D is TRBD1 (6 bases). CDR3 length equals 11 residues. V was shortened by 5 bases and J by 6 bases, with 7 bases between the two germline ends. In germline, CDR1 is MNHEY, CDR2 SVGAGI. CDR3 sequence: CASSDRKTQYF. CDR3 sequence (DNA): TGTGCCAGCAGTGACAGGAAGACCCAGTACTTC.

The V and J genes are TRBV7-2 and TRBJ2-1, with D perhaps matching TRBD1 (6 bases). Germline-derived CDR1 and CDR2 are SGHTA and FQGNSA. This CDR3 region has 17 residues. V dropped 1 base and J dropped 7 bases, with 20 bases sitting between them. DNA for the CDR3: TGTGCCAGCAGCTTAGATCTCCCAGCACAGGGTAGGAATGAGCAGTTCTTC. Its translation is CASSLDLPAQGRNEQFF.

The sample holds a few counts of this clonotype. The chain is built from TRBV6-5 and TRBJ2-7, with D possibly TRBD1 on 5 matching bases. This CDR3 region has 14 residues. CDR1 is MNHEY, CDR2 SVGAGI, per germline. V shed 0 bases and J shed 2 bases, with 8 bases lying between them. The CDR3 is CASSYSKGTYEQYF. Here the CDR3 DNA reads TGTGCCAGCAGTTACTCGAAGGGGACCTACGAGCAGTACTTC.

The chain has TRBV14 and TRBJ1-1, with D possibly matching TRBD1 (5 bases). V gave up 0 bases and J gave up 4 bases, with 18 bases separating them. The CDR3 extends over 17 amino acids. Germline loops: CDR1 SGHDN, CDR2 FVKESK. This CDR3 is CASSQEAGNVWGTEAFF. Here the CDR3 DNA reads TGTGCCAGCAGCCAAGAGGCAGGGAACGTTTGGGGCACTGAAGCTTTCTTT.

This clonotype has just one count. It is unclear where the CDR3 begins or ends on the DNA, so no DNA is shown, and the CDR3 is as TCRdb lists it. The chain carries TRBV6-6 and TRBJ1-6; the D call in the table, TRBD1, was not verified against the DNA. The CDR3 sequence runs 16 residues, both termini included. In germline, CDR1 is MNHNY, CDR2 SVGAGI (reference sequence). This CDR3 is CASSTSTGVTSSPLHF.

About this clonotype: The junction and the germline gene differ at one end; a read error may be behind it. This chain connects TRBV7-2 to TRBJ2-7; TRBD1 matches 11 bases. CDR1 is SGHTA, CDR2 FQGNSA, per germline. CDR3 length equals 16 residues. In DNA form, the CDR3 reads TGTGTCAGCAGCTTAGTGAGGACAGGGGGCTTCAACGAGCAGTACTTC. Its translation is CVSSLVRTGGFNEQYF.

With regard to this clonotype: Compared with germline, one end of the junction differs, possibly owing to a read error. J is TRBJ2-5 and V is TRBV5-1; D is unclear. CDR1 is SGHRS and CDR2 is YFSETQ in the germline V gene. The CDR3 is 15 amino acids. CDR3 in amino acids: CASSLEFRALETQCF. In DNA, the CDR3 is TGCGCCAGCAGCTTGGAGTTCCGGGCCTTAGAGACCCAGTGCTTC. The full variable domain, completed using reference TRBV5-1 and TRBJ2-5, is KAGVTQTPRYLIKTRGQQVTLSCSPISGHRSVSWYQQTPGQGLQFLFEYFSETQRNKGNFPGRFSGRQFSNSRSEMNVSTLELGDSALYLCASSLEFRALETQCFGPGTRLLVL.

In its sample, this clonotype was seen a few times. V gene TRBV11-2 combines with J gene TRBJ2-1; 8 bases line up with TRBD2. The CDR3 sequence is 14 residues long. V was pared by 6 bases and J by 4 bases, with 5 bases of the junction left unmatched. Germline lookup yields CDR1 SGHAT and CDR2 FQNNGV. The CDR3 spells CASSPTSGYNEQFF. The CDR3 DNA reads TGTGCCAGCAGTCCCACTAGCGGATACAATGAGCAGTTCTTC.

The genes are TRBV28 and TRBJ2-7; no reliable D call. CDR1 and CDR2 (germline): MDHEN, SYDVKM. V was trimmed by 4 bases and J by 0 bases, leaving 13 bases between them. The CDR3 totals 15 residues. The CDR3 DNA follows: TGTGCCAGCAGTTACACCACTGTCAGCTCCTACGAGCAGTACTTC. Its translation is CASSYTTVSSYEQYF.

The chain carries TRBV4-3 and TRBJ2-3; D tentatively fits TRBD1 or TRBD2 (5 bases each). Germline CDR1 reads LGHNA; CDR2 reads YSLEER. This CDR3 contains 16 residues. V was trimmed by 0 bases and J by 3 bases, leaving 13 bases between them. As DNA, the CDR3 is TGCGCCAGCAGCCAAGACCCCGGGACCCTTACAGATACGCAGTATTTT. Encoded protein: CASSQDPGTLTDTQYF.

CDR3 nucleotide sequence: TGTGCCAGCAGTGATTATCGGGGGGGCATCACAGATACGCAGTATTTT. This translates into CASSDYRGGITDTQYF. The J gene is TRBJ2-3, the V gene TRBV2; 8 bases fit TRBD2. The CDR3 extends over 16 amino acids. Trimming cost V 3 bases and J 2 bases; bases outside gene matches: 7. In germline, CDR1 is SNHLY, CDR2 FYNNEI.

Ten or more counts support this clonotype. The V and J genes are TRBV25-1 and TRBJ1-2; D gene ambiguous. The V and J ends lost 3 bases and 6 bases respectively, with 2 bases between them. Germline V gene data show CDR1 as MGHDK and CDR2 as SYGVNS. This CDR3 contains 10 residues. The CDR3 reads CASSDHGYTF. The CDR3 DNA is TGTGCCAGCAGTGATCATGGCTACACCTTC.

This clonotype has only a few counts. V gene TRBV25-1 combines with J gene TRBJ1-1, with 7 bases that match TRBD1. CDR3 length: 14 amino acids. The junction had 13 bases not matched to a gene; V was cut back by 6 bases and J by 9 bases. Germline values: CDR1 MGHDK, CDR2 SYGVNS. The chain's CDR3 is CASRDSPKQGKAFF. CDR3 nucleotides: TGTGCCAGCAGGGACAGTCCCAAACAGGGGAAAGCTTTCTTT.

The chain carries TRBV25-1 and TRBJ1-6; 9 bases are a match to TRBD1. V gave up 2 bases and J gave up 0 bases; unmatched junction bases: 11. The germline gives CDR1 MGHDK, CDR2 SYGVNS. The CDR3 sequence is 20 residues long. The CDR3 region has the DNA TGTGCCAGCAGTGAAAGTCTCGGGACAGGGCCCAGCTCCTATAATTCACCCCTCCACTTT. This gives the protein CASSESLGTGPSSYNSPLHF.

The sample holds a few counts of this clonotype. V gene TRBV4-2 combines with J gene TRBJ2-4; 10 bases map to TRBD1. The DNA end is more similar to TRBJ2-7, so the J call may be wrong. The CDR3 extends over 15 amino acids. Germline V CDR1 and CDR2: LGHNA, YNFKEQ. The CDR3 bases are TGTGCCAGCAGCCAACCGGGACAGGGGTTGTACGAGCAGTACTTC. It is translated as CASSQPGQGLYEQYF.

This clonotype was found a few times. The chain links TRBV18 to TRBJ1-1; D is perhaps TRBD1 (5 bases). This CDR3 has 14 amino acids. Germline CDR1 reads KGHSH; CDR2 reads LQKENI. The V end was cut by 3 bases, the J end by 4 bases, with 12 bases between. This CDR3 reads CASSPRDGGTEAFF. In DNA form, the CDR3 reads TGTGCCAGCTCACCCAGGGATGGGGGCACTGAAGCTTTCTTT.

The rearrangement links TRBV27 to TRBJ2-3; D gene unclear. V was cut by 2 bases and J by 1 base, with 10 bases left in between. Germline CDR1 is MNHEY and CDR2 is SMNVEV (reference sequence). The CDR3 has 15 amino acids. The CDR3 nucleotides are TGTGCCAGCAGTTTAACGGTGGTGGGCACAGATACGCAGTATTTT. This gives the protein CASSLTVVGTDTQYF.

The genes are TRBV29-1 and TRBJ2-5, with 9 bases fitting TRBD1. Trimming took 7 bases from V and 0 from J; bases not matched to a gene: 9. Germline lookup yields CDR1 SQVTM and CDR2 ANQGSEA. There are 15 residues in the CDR3. The CDR3 nucleotides read TGCAGCGCCGTCCCCGGGACAGGGTACCAAGAGACCCAGTACTTC. Protein product: CSAVPGTGYQETQYF.

The V and J genes are TRBV4-3 and TRBJ2-7; the match to TRBD1 covers 7 bases. Germline CDR1 LGHNA, CDR2 YSLEER. The CDR3 contains 14 residues. V gave up 4 bases and J gave up 4 bases; unmatched junction bases: 7. CDR3: CASSPGTVIYEQYF. CDR3 in DNA: TGCGCCAGCAGCCCCGGGACAGTAATTTACGAGCAGTACTTC.

The V and J genes are TRBV7-2 and TRBJ1-2; 8 nucleotides align to TRBD1. The trim removed 3 bases at V and 7 bases at J, leaving 7 bases unmatched. Germline V gene data show CDR1 as SGHTA and CDR2 as FQGNSA. The CDR3 contains 14 residues. Here the CDR3 DNA reads TGTGCCAGCAGCTTGGAACAGGGGGTTAGTGGCTACACCTTC. This encodes CASSLEQGVSGYTF.

The CDR3 sequence: CSAGRRDHAYEQYF. Here the CDR3 DNA reads TGCAGTGCCGGCCGACGGGACCACGCCTACGAGCAGTACTTC. This chain links TRBV20-1 with TRBJ2-7; D could derive from TRBD1 or TRBD2 (5 bases each). This CDR3 spans 14 amino acids. Trimming cost V 6 bases and J 2 bases, with 17 bases left between them. Germline assignment: CDR1 DFQATT and CDR2 SNEGSKA (reference sequence).

This clonotype turned up a few times. The V gene is TRBV30, the J gene TRBJ2-7, with D uncertain. The DNA end favors TRBJ2-5, so the J call may be wrong. The germline CDR1 and CDR2 sequences are GTSNPN and SVGIG (reference sequence). CDR3 size: 13 residues. The CDR3 DNA sequence: TGTGCCTGGAGTTCAAACTTGGGGGAGACCCAGTACTTC. This codes for CAWSSNLGETQYF.

The rearrangement joins TRBV27 to TRBJ2-3, with D perhaps TRBD1 or TRBD2 (5 bases each). CDR3 length equals 12 residues. Germline lookup yields CDR1 MNHEY and CDR2 SMNVEV (reference sequence). V gave up 7 bases and J gave up 3 bases, with 8 bases separating them. CDR3 sequence: CASMGVTDTQYF. The CDR3 DNA sequence: TGTGCCAGCATGGGGGTGACAGATACGCAGTATTTT.

The chain couples TRBV20-1 to TRBJ2-1; 8 bases are a match to TRBD2. This CDR3 has 13 residues. Trimming cost V 5 bases and J 5 bases; bases outside gene matches: 5. In germline, CDR1 is DFQATT, CDR2 SNEGSKA (reference sequence). CDR3 DNA sequence: TGCAGTGCTCGACGAGCGGGGGACAATGAGCAGTTCTTC. The encoded protein is CSARRAGDNEQFF.